Each of the 11 T cell receptor beta chains below was sequenced from the same sample in a study of T cell responses to AZD1222 COVID-19 vaccine. TCRdb's table, derived via immunoSEQ multiplex PCR, lists solely in-frame clones and lacks some. Of some 280,000 clones in the sample, 90% to 95% were seen once. The sample was peripheral blood, taken 28 days after the second AZD1222 dose. Every receptor here comes from an adult who received the AZD1222 COVID-19 vaccine.

This clone was observed a few times. V usage is TRBV6-5 and J usage is TRBJ1-1, with D uncertain. This CDR3 is 13 amino acids long. The V gene lost 7 bases and the J gene lost 1 base, with 10 bases spanning the gap. Germline CDR1 and CDR2: MNHEY and SVGAGI. The CDR3 here is CASTMNRNTEAFF. CDR3 nucleotides: TGTGCCAGCACCATGAACCGGAACACTGAAGCTTTCTTT.

The chain combines TRBV4-2 with TRBJ2-2; D gene unclear. V was clipped by 5 bases and J by 4 bases, with 8 bases between them. There are 13 residues in the CDR3. CDR1 LGHNA and CDR2 YNFKEQ come from the germline V gene. The CDR3 DNA sequence: TGTGCCAGCAGCAAGGAAGGCACCGGGGAGCTGTTTTTT. Amino acids: CASSKEGTGELFF.

The V gene is TRBV5-1, the J gene TRBJ1-4, with a tentative D call TRBD1 (5 bases). Trimming removed 4 bases at V and 10 bases at J, with 17 bases between. The CDR3 is 14 residues long. Germline CDR1 and CDR2: SGHRS and YFSETQ. For the CDR3, the DNA is TGCGCCAGCAGCGGCAGTGGGACGGAAGGAAAACTGTTTTTT. This sequence encodes CASSGSGTEGKLFF.

This rearrangement joins TRBV4-1 to TRBJ1-1; D uncertain. Germline CDR1 and CDR2: MGHRA and YSYEKL. The CDR3 is 15 amino acids. The V gene lost 4 bases and the J gene lost 4 bases, with 16 bases spanning the gap. Here the CDR3 DNA reads TGCGCCAGCAGCCCACCCGGTACGGGCATCACTGAAGCTTTCTTT. Translation: CASSPPGTGITEAFF.

The V gene is TRBV2, the J gene TRBJ1-6; D is unclear. Trimming removed 5 bases from V and 12 bases from J, with 2 bases in between. This CDR3 region has 9 residues. The germline CDR1 and CDR2 sequences are SNHLY and FYNNEI. Here the CDR3 DNA reads TGTGCCAGCAGTCTACCCCTCCACTTT. Translated: CASSLPLHF. The full variable domain, with the rest looked up from reference TRBV2 and TRBJ1-6, is EPEVTQTPSHQVTQMGQEVILRCVPISNHLYFYWYRQILGQKVEFLVSFYNNEISEKSEIFDDQFSVERPDGSNFTLKIRSTKLEDSAMYFCASSLPLHFGNGTRLTVT.

The chain recombines TRBV4-3 with TRBJ1-1; D is ambiguous. This CDR3 comprises 15 residues. V was pared by 0 bases and J by 7 bases, with 15 bases between. CDR1 is LGHNA and CDR2 is YSLEER in the germline V gene. CDR3 DNA sequence: TGCGCCAGCAGCCAAGAAGCGGCGGTTGGGGTTGAAGCTTTCTTT. This codes for CASSQEAAVGVEAFF.

The chain uses TRBV27 and TRBJ2-5; TRBD2 agrees at 12 bases. V gave up 9 bases and J gave up 8 bases; unmatched junction bases: 10. The CDR3 loop spans 14 amino acids. Germline V CDR1 and CDR2: MNHEY, SMNVEV (reference sequence). Written as DNA, the CDR3 is TGTGCCAGTCCTAGCGGGAGGGCCGGGCGAACCCAGTACTTC. Encoded protein: CASPSGRAGRTQYF.

Details on this clone: Additional DNA sequences in this sample encode the identical CDR3. V gene TRBV9 combines with J gene TRBJ2-7; D perhaps matches TRBD1 (6 bases). The CDR3 is 13 amino acids. The germline gives CDR1 SGDLS, CDR2 YYNGEE. Deletions cut 0 bases from V and 5 bases from J, with 9 bases between. CDR3 residues: CASSVGAGDEQYF. In DNA form, the CDR3 reads TGTGCCAGCAGCGTAGGGGCAGGGGACGAGCAGTACTTC.

This clone appeared once. This chain links TRBV28 with TRBJ2-7; TRBD2 might be the D (7 bases). The CDR3 covers 15 residues. V lost 2 bases and J 0 bases, leaving 11 bases between the germline ends. CDR1 and CDR2 from the germline V gene are MDHEN and SYDVKM. CDR3 amino acids: CASSLGGAPSYEQYF. CDR3 nucleotides: TGTGCCAGCAGTTTAGGGGGGGCCCCCTCCTACGAGCAGTACTTC.

This clone is a singleton in its sample. The rearrangement joins TRBV11-2 to TRBJ2-2; 7 positions agree with TRBD1. V shed 7 bases, J shed 6 bases, and the junction held 5 bases outside the gene matches. This CDR3 has 13 residues. Germline V gene data show CDR1 as SGHAT and CDR2 as FQNNGV. The CDR3 DNA follows: TGTGCCAGCAACCGACAGGGATCCGGGGAGCTGTTTTTT. This encodes CASNRQGSGELFF.

The chain has TRBV10-3 and TRBJ2-1; D possibly corresponds to TRBD2 (6 bases). There are 16 residues in the CDR3. Trimming took off 3 bases at V and 0 bases at J, with 12 bases between the two ends. The germline CDR1 and CDR2 sequences are ENHRY and SYGVKD. CDR3 sequence: CAISEATGVSYNEQFF. As DNA, the CDR3 is TGTGCCATCAGTGAAGCGACGGGGGTCTCCTACAATGAGCAGTTCTTC.